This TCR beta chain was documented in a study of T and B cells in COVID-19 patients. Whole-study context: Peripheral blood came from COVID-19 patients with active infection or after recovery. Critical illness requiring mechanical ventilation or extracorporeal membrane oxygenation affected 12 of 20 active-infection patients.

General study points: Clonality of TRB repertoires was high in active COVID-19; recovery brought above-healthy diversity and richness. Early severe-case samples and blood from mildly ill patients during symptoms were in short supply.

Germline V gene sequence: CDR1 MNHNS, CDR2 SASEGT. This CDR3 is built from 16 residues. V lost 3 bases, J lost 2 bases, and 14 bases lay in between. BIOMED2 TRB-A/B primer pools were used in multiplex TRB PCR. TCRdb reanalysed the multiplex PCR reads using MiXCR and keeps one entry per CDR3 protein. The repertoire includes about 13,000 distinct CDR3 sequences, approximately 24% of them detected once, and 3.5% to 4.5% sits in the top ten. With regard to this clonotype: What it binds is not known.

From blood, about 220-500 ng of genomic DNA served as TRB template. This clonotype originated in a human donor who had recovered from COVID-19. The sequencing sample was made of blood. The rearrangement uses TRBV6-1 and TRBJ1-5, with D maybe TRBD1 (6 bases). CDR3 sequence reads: CASSEGAGMGNQPQHF. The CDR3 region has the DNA TGTGCCAGCAGTGAGGGGGCAGGGATGGGCAATCAGCCCCAGCATTTT.